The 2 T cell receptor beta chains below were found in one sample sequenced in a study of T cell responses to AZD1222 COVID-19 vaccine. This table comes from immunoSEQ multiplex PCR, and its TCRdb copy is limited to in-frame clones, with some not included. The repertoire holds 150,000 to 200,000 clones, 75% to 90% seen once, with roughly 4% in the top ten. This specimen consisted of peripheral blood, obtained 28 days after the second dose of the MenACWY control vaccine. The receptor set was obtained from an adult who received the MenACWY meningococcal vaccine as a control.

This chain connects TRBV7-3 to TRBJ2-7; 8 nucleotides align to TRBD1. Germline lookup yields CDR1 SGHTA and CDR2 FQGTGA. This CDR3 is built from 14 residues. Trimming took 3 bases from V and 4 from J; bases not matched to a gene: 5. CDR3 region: CASSFDRGPYEQYF. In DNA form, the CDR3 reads TGTGCCAGCAGCTTCGACAGGGGACCGTACGAGCAGTACTTC.

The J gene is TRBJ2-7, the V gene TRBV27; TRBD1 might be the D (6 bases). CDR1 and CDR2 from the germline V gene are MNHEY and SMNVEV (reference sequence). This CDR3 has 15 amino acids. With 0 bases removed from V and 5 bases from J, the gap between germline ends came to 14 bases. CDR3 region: CASSLSGTFYDEQYF. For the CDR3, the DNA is TGTGCCAGCAGTTTATCTGGGACATTTTATGACGAGCAGTACTTC.